This TCR beta chain appears in the sequencing data of a study of T cell responses to AZD1222 COVID-19 vaccine. This clone was picked up one time. Its antigen is not identified. The length of the CDR3 is 15 residues. The V gene lost 5 bases and the J gene lost 11 bases, with 19 bases spanning the gap. Germline values: CDR1 SGHTA, CDR2 FQGNSA. The repertoire was sequenced with immunoSEQ multiplex PCR; TCRdb's copy has only in-frame clones and lacks some. Of roughly 150,000 clones in the sample, 80% to 90% were seen once. Study-wide results and limits: The donor cohort was predominantly white British with a female majority, and clonal diversity may have been underestimated.

The origin of this receptor is an adult who had recovered from COVID-19. Sample: peripheral blood, taken after recovery from COVID-19. This rearrangement joins TRBV7-2 to TRBJ1-6, with D possibly being TRBD1 (6 bases). CDR3 region: CASSLRAGDGAPLHF. The CDR3 coding sequence is TGTGCCAGCAGCCTACGGGCAGGGGACGGGGCACCCCTCCACTTT.